The rows below give T cell receptor beta chains drawn from one sample of a study of blood T cell repertoires in COVID-19. The method was immunoSEQ multiplex PCR; TCRdb's version includes in-frame clones alone and lacks a portion of them. Found here are about 150,000 clones, over 65% of them singletons; the top ten hold roughly 2.2%. The sequencing sample was made of peripheral blood. The origin of the receptors is a man in his 70s with acute or convalescent COVID-19. CDR3s include the opening cysteine and the closing phenylalanine or tryptophan. D genes are given only for firm matches. Expanded clones are given a class, and other clones once, few, many or no size at all.

V gene	D gene	clone size	J gene	CDR3 protein	CDR3 DNA
TRBV28	-	-	TRBJ2-3	CASSLGVSPGTSTDTQYF	TGTGCCAGCAGTTTAGGGGTTTCTCCGGGGACTAGCACAGATACGCAGTATTTT
TRBV3-1/TRBV3-2	-	few	TRBJ2-2	CASSQGMASRELFF	TGTGCCAGCAGCCAAGGGATGGCTAGTCGGGAGCTGTTTTTT
TRBV15	TRBD1	-	TRBJ1-4	CATSRDTRGLTNEKLFF	TGTGCCACCAGCAGAGATACCAGGGGGCTGACTAATGAAAAACTGTTTTTT
TRBV24-1	TRBD1	-	TRBJ1-1	CATSAGGAGDTEAFF	TGTGCCACCAGTGCAGGGGGCGCCGGTGACACTGAAGCTTTCTTT
TRBV6-5	-	-	TRBJ2-7	CASSRDRQSSYEQYF	TGTGCCAGCAGCCGTGACAGACAGAGCTCCTACGAGCAGTACTTC
TRBV14	-	-	TRBJ1-6	CASSPGVTVNSPLHF	TGTGCCAGCAGCCCAGGGGTGACGGTTAATTCACCCCTCCACTTT
TRBV9	-	-	TRBJ2-4	CASSATPGNLAKNIQYF	TGTGCCAGCAGCGCAACTCCAGGGAATCTAGCCAAAAACATTCAGTACTTC
TRBV5-1	TRBD2	-	TRBJ2-1	CASSLMSSGGAVSNEQFF	TGCGCCAGCAGCTTGATGTCTAGCGGGGGGGCCGTTTCGAATGAGCAGTTCTTC
TRBV3-1/TRBV3-2	TRBD1	-	TRBJ1-2	CASSLGQVGGYTF	TGTGCCAGCAGCCTCGGACAGGTCGGGGGCTACACCTTC
TRBV19	TRBD2	once	TRBJ2-1	CASSTLAGAIGNEQFF	TGTGCCAGTAGTACCCTAGCGGGAGCTATAGGGAATGAGCAGTTCTTC
TRBV18	-	-	TRBJ1-5	CASSPQAGEGQPQHF	TGTGCCAGCTCACCACAGGCCGGCGAGGGTCAGCCCCAGCATTTT
TRBV27	-	-	TRBJ1-5	CASRDRRGGTQPQHF	TGTGCCAGCAGGGATAGGAGGGGGGGGACTCAGCCCCAGCATTTT
TRBV5-1	TRBD1	-	TRBJ2-3	CASSPDRAPGTDTQYF	TGCGCCAGCAGCCCGGACAGGGCCCCAGGCACAGATACGCAGTATTTT
TRBV30	-	-	TRBJ2-5	CAWSVKGIRETQYF	TGTGCCTGGAGTGTAAAGGGGATTCGGGAGACCCAGTACTTC
TRBV5-3	TRBD2	few	TRBJ2-2	CARSLAASGKNTGELFF	TGTGCCAGAAGCTTGGCGGCTAGCGGGAAGAACACCGGGGAGCTGTTTTTT
TRBV10-3	-	-	TRBJ2-7	CAISVQGYEQYF	TGTGCCATCAGTGTCCAGGGCTACGAGCAGTACTTC
TRBV18	TRBD1	-	TRBJ1-4	CASSPGQASTNEKLFF	TGTGCCAGCTCACCGGGACAGGCCTCAACTAATGAAAAACTGTTTTTT
TRBV11-2	-	-	TRBJ2-1	CASSFQRWGVQFF	TGTGCCAGCAGCTTTCAGCGCTGGGGGGTGCAGTTCTTC
TRBV18	TRBD1	-	TRBJ1-4	CASSGTVGNEKLFF	TGTGCCAGCTCCGGGACAGTGGGTAATGAAAAACTGTTTTTT
TRBV3-1/TRBV3-2	-	-	TRBJ1-5	CASSLDKNQPQHF	TGTGCCAGCAGCCTCGACAAGAATCAGCCCCAGCATTTT
TRBV5-4	-	-	TRBJ2-2	CASSYPTGTETGELFF	TGTGCCAGCAGCTACCCGACAGGGACTGAAACCGGGGAGCTGTTTTTT
TRBV7-2	-	-	TRBJ2-7	CASSFSGSEQYF	TGTGCCAGCAGCTTCTCGGGGTCCGAGCAGTACTTC
TRBV5-1	TRBD1	-	TRBJ2-7	CASSLDRGSDEQYF	TGCGCCAGCAGCTTGGACAGGGGCAGCGACGAGCAGTACTTC
TRBV7-2	-	-	TRBJ1-6	CASSLISVLNSPLHF	TGTGCCAGCAGCTTAATTTCAGTCCTCAATTCACCCCTCCACTTT